Each of the 19 T cell receptor beta chains below was sequenced from the same sample in a study of cytomegalovirus exposure and HLA in healthy donors. This PCR relied on a set of 60 Vbeta primers and 13 Jbeta primers. Clones were sequenced by immunoSEQ multiplex PCR, and TCRdb holds only the in-frame ones, with some missing. Found here are more than 85,000 clones, about 80% of them singletons; the top ten hold around 2.1%. Source material: PBMCs. Receptors were obtained from a man aged 30 to 39 in good health and CMV-seronegative.

This chain uses TRBV7-2 with TRBJ2-7; TRBD2 matches at 9 bases. Trimming at V came to 5 bases and at J to 3 bases, leaving 8 bases not matched to a gene. Germline assignment: CDR1 SGHTA and CDR2 FQGNSA. The CDR3 is 15 amino acids. In DNA form, the CDR3 reads TGTGCCAGCAGCGGAGAGTCTAGCGGGATCTACGAGCAGTACTTC. Protein product: CASSGESSGIYEQYF. Full variable domain (outside the CDR3, taken from reference TRBV7-2 and TRBJ2-7): GAGVSQSPSNKVTEKGKDVELRCDPISGHTALYWYRQSLGQGLEFLIYFQGNSAPDKSGLPSDRFSAERTGGSVSTLTIQRTQQEDSAVYLCASSGESSGIYEQYFGPGTRLTVT.

This chain links TRBV7-8 with TRBJ1-5; possibly TRBD1 for D (6 bases). The CDR3 is 16 amino acids. Looked up from germline, CDR1 is SGHVS and CDR2 is FQNEAQ. The V end was cut by 5 bases, the J end by 1 base, with 15 bases between. The CDR3 nucleotides are TGTGCCAGCAGCACTTACAGGGCGGAGAGCAATCAGCCCCAGCATTTT. This gives the protein CASSTYRAESNQPQHF.

This clone was found once. The genes are TRBV25-1 and TRBJ2-7; 10 positions agree with TRBD2. The J call is in doubt because the DNA end fits TRBJ2-1 better. This CDR3 contains 15 residues. Germline CDR1 is MGHDK and CDR2 is SYGVNS. This CDR3 reads CASGRSGGLSDEQFF. In DNA, the CDR3 is TGTGCCAGCGGCCGTAGCGGGGGGTTGTCGGATGAGCAGTTCTTC.

J is TRBJ1-1 and V is TRBV28; D is unresolved. CDR1 and CDR2 from the germline V gene are MDHEN and SYDVKM. Trimming left V 5 bases short and J 4 bases short, with 14 bases between. The CDR3 runs to 14 residues. Here the CDR3 reads CASSILYEGTEAFF. CDR3 nucleotide sequence: TGTGCCAGCAGTATTTTATACGAGGGCACTGAAGCTTTCTTT.

The chain couples TRBV15 to TRBJ1-1; possibly TRBD1 for D (5 bases). The V gene's germline CDR1 is LNHNV and CDR2 YYDKDF (reference sequence). Trimming took off 1 base at V and 1 base at J, with 10 bases between the two ends. This CDR3 contains 15 residues. CDR3 loop: CATSRGGETNTEAFF. The CDR3 DNA reads TGTGCCACCAGCAGAGGGGGGGAGACGAACACTGAAGCTTTCTTT.

This chain joins TRBV5-1 and TRBJ2-1, with TRBD1 identical over 7 bases. V was clipped by 4 bases and J by 13 bases; unmatched bases: 14. The CDR3 has 14 amino acids. The germline V gene encodes CDR1 SGHRS and CDR2 YFSETQ. CDR3 coding DNA: TGCGCCAGCAGCCCCGACAGGGAAGCGCAAGGACAGTTCTTC. Protein product: CASSPDREAQGQFF. Looking up the rest from reference TRBV5-1 and TRBJ2-1 gives the full variable domain: KAGVTQTPRYLIKTRGQQVTLSCSPISGHRSVSWYQQTPGQGLQFLFEYFSETQRNKGNFPGRFSGRQFSNSRSEMNVSTLELGDSALYLCASSPDREAQGQFFGPGTRLTVL.

This clone was picked up a small number of times. J is TRBJ1-4 and V is TRBV6-5, with D maybe TRBD1 (6 bases). CDR1 MNHEY and CDR2 SVGAGI come from the germline V gene. V was clipped by 5 bases and J by 7 bases, with 17 bases between them. The CDR3 contains 15 residues. The CDR3 sequence: CASSLGQTLSEKLFF. The CDR3 nucleotides read TGTGCCAGCAGTCTCGGACAGACGTTAAGTGAAAAACTGTTTTTT.

The sample holds a few counts of this clone. The chain is built from TRBV21-1 and TRBJ2-1; TRBD1, the table's D call, was not compared with the DNA. TRBV21-1 is termed a pseudogene. The CDR3 is 17 residues long. As DNA, the CDR3 is TGTGCCAGCAGCAAAGCGGTACGGACAGGGGATAGCAATGAGCAGTTCTTC. It codes for CASSKAVRTGDSNEQFF.

The sample holds a few counts of this clone. The chain recombines TRBV7-8 with TRBJ2-1; 8 nucleotides agree with TRBD2. The CDR3 runs to 16 residues. Germline loops: CDR1 SGHVS, CDR2 FQNEAQ. V dropped 1 base and J dropped 3; count of bases not matched to a gene: 5. CDR3 residues: CASSLGSGGNYNEQFF. The CDR3 region has the DNA TGTGCCAGCAGCTTAGGGTCGGGGGGGAACTACAATGAGCAGTTCTTC.

The V and J genes are TRBV5-6 and TRBJ1-2; a possible D gene is TRBD1 (6 bases). The ends were cut back, 0 bases at V and 4 bases at J, with 16 bases in the middle. CDR1 is SGHDT and CDR2 is YYEEEE in the germline V gene. CDR3 length: 16 residues. Here the CDR3 DNA reads TGTGCCAGCAGCTTGGACAGGGCAAGGCCCTCCTATGGCTACACCTTC. Its translation: CASSLDRARPSYGYTF.

J is TRBJ2-2 and V is TRBV27; D is unresolved. Germline loops: CDR1 MNHEY, CDR2 SMNVEV (reference sequence). This CDR3 is built from 11 residues. The V gene lost 10 bases and the J gene lost 6 bases, with 9 bases spanning the gap. CDR3 sequence: CATQSAGELFF. For the CDR3, the DNA is TGTGCCACCCAATCAGCCGGGGAGCTGTTTTTT.

V and J are TRBV19 and TRBJ2-7; the D gene is possibly TRBD2 (6 bases). V lost 6 bases and J lost 4, with 13 bases in between. The CDR3 runs 13 residues. Germline V gene data show CDR1 as LNHDA and CDR2 as SQIVND (reference sequence). CDR3 protein: CASSRRETYEQYF. For the CDR3, the DNA is TGTGCCAGTAGCAGGAGGGAGACTTACGAGCAGTACTTC.

This clone came up a few times. The V and J genes are TRBV28 and TRBJ2-2, with a tentative D call TRBD2 (6 bases). The CDR3 is 16 residues long. V was cut by 3 bases and J by 1 base, with 12 bases left in between. The germline V gene encodes CDR1 MDHEN and CDR2 SYDVKM. The CDR3: CASSFAISGNTGELFF. The DNA for the CDR3 is TGTGCCAGCAGTTTCGCGATTAGCGGGAACACCGGGGAGCTGTTTTTT.

This chain uses TRBV6-1 with TRBJ2-1; 10 nucleotides line up with TRBD2. V lost 4 bases and J lost 5; bases outside the gene matches: 2. From germline, CDR1 is MNHNS and CDR2 SASEGT. The CDR3 is made up of 14 amino acids. CDR3 in amino acids: CASSGLAGDNEQFF. In nucleotides, the CDR3 is TGTGCCAGCAGTGGCCTAGCGGGGGACAATGAGCAGTTCTTC.

This clone was observed a few times. The chain couples TRBV6-1 to TRBJ2-7; D not certain. The ends were cut back, 3 bases at V and 5 bases at J, with 5 bases in the middle. Germline loops: CDR1 MNHNS, CDR2 SASEGT. CDR3 length: 11 amino acids. CDR3 in amino acids: CASSDIHEQYF. DNA of the CDR3: TGTGCCAGCAGTGATATCCACGAGCAGTACTTC.

V usage is TRBV7-2 and J usage is TRBJ1-2; D is possibly TRBD1 (6 bases). CDR1 and CDR2 from the germline V gene are SGHTA and FQGNSA. This CDR3 comprises 15 residues. V was cut by 0 bases and J by 4 bases, with 12 bases left in between. The CDR3 DNA follows: TGTGCCAGCAGCTTAGCAGTGGGGGGGCCCTATGGCTACACCTTC. It encodes CASSLAVGGPYGYTF.

This clone turned up a few times. The rearrangement links TRBV4-1 to TRBJ1-2; no clear D gene. This CDR3 comprises 15 residues. The V end was cut by 3 bases, the J end by 1 base, with 12 bases between. From germline, CDR1 is MGHRA and CDR2 YSYEKL. In nucleotides, the CDR3 is TGCGCCAGCAGCCAGAATAACCAGCGTAACTATGGCTACACCTTC. The encoded protein is CASSQNNQRNYGYTF.

The V call is TRBV7-8, the J call TRBJ1-3, with D maybe TRBD1 (5 bases). The germline V gene encodes CDR1 SGHVS and CDR2 FQNEAQ. CDR3 length: 12 amino acids. The germline V and J ends were trimmed by 5 bases and 9 bases, with 11 bases remaining between them. CDR3 in amino acids: CASSTVGGTIYF. The CDR3 DNA is TGTGCCAGCAGCACAGTGGGGGGCACCATATATTTT. Supplemented by reference TRBV7-8 and TRBJ1-3, the full variable domain reads GAGVSQSPRYKVAKRGQDVALRCDPISGHVSLFWYQQALGQGPEFLTYFQNEAQLDKSGLPSDRFFAERPEGSVSTLKIQRTQQEDSAVYLCASSTVGGTIYFGEGSWLTVV.

A few counts support this clone. The rearrangement uses TRBV28 and TRBJ1-4; D possibly corresponds to TRBD1 (5 bases). The CDR3 extends over 17 amino acids. V was shortened by 7 bases and J by 1 base, with 19 bases between the two germline ends. The germline V gene has CDR1 MDHEN and CDR2 SYDVKM. The chain's CDR3 is CASTTKRGTGTNEKLFF. CDR3 coding DNA: TGTGCCAGCACCACTAAAAGGGGCACGGGAACTAATGAAAAACTGTTTTTT.